Listed here are 32 T cell receptor beta chains from one sample, sequenced in a study of human T cells and chemical hapten exposure (dated by TCRdb to the early 2020s). The sample's time point label, in plain terms: patch test 2, 6 weeks after DPC sensitization. The meaning of the sample's treatment or condition label: therapeutic diphenylcyclopropenone sensitization with weekly scalp DPC. Library preparation was by RACE. The instrument was a NextSeq 500. Using fastp at Q25 and MiXCR, TCRdb reprocessed the public reads and kept productive beta chains. Under each unique CDR3 protein, matching rows form one entry showing the most common genes and DNA. This sample lists about 69,000 distinct CDR3 sequences; approximately 10% were detected once. The ten largest clones take up around 6.8% of the sample. Specimen: whole blood, collected in connection with sensitization to the hapten diphenylcyclopropenone (DPC). The receptors originated from a woman in her forties or fifties with alopecia areata. Some clones in this sample may be carry-over from other donors' samples.

This clonotype has ten or more counts. J is TRBJ1-1 and V is TRBV7-8; the D gene is possibly TRBD1 (5 bases). Germline V gene lookup returns CDR1 SGHVS and CDR2 FQNEAQ. This CDR3 is built from 15 residues. V was pared by 8 bases and J by 0 bases, with 16 bases between. The CDR3 coding sequence is TGTGCCAGCTCCCGAATTGGGGGAATGAACACTGAAGCTTTCTTT. Protein: CASSRIGGMNTEAFF.

V gene TRBV6-1 combines with J gene TRBJ2-7; D gene unclear. The CDR3 is 13 residues long. The V end was cut by 0 bases, the J end by 3 bases, with 6 bases between. In germline, CDR1 is MNHNS, CDR2 SASEGT. The CDR3 region is CASSEATVYEQYF. For the CDR3, the DNA is TGTGCCAGCAGTGAAGCCACAGTCTACGAGCAGTACTTC.

In its sample, this clonotype was seen many times. The rearrangement links TRBV7-6 to TRBJ2-3; D is uncertain. Germline V CDR1 and CDR2: SGHVS, FNYEAQ. The CDR3 extends over 14 amino acids. Trimming took 5 bases from V and 0 from J, leaving 9 bases between them. The CDR3, as DNA: TGTGCCAGCAGCAAAGGGCCCAGCACAGATACGCAGTATTTT. Translating gives CASSKGPSTDTQYF.

V gene TRBV7-8 combines with J gene TRBJ1-5; no firm D call. Germline-derived CDR1 and CDR2 are SGHVS and FQNEAQ. This CDR3 has 15 residues. With 1 base removed from V and 7 bases from J, the gap between germline ends came to 14 bases. This CDR3 is CASSLGSPDGQPQHF. CDR3 coding DNA: TGTGCCAGCAGCTTAGGAAGCCCGGACGGGCAGCCCCAGCATTTT.

This clonotype has only a few counts. The chain uses TRBV6-5 and TRBJ1-1; 11 bases align to TRBD1. CDR3 size: 16 residues. CDR1 and CDR2 (germline): MNHEY, SVGAGI. V gave up 5 bases and J gave up 2 bases; unmatched junction bases: 7. CDR3 protein: CASSRRDRGTNTEAFF. The CDR3 nucleotides read TGTGCCAGCAGTCGGAGGGACAGGGGGACTAACACTGAAGCTTTCTTT.

The sample holds many counts of this clonotype. CDR3 loop: CASSQVQIYEQYF. CDR3 coding DNA: TGTGCCAGCAGCCAAGTGCAGATCTACGAGCAGTACTTC. V usage is TRBV4-2 and J usage is TRBJ2-7; D gene uncertain. Germline V lookup: CDR1 LGHNA, CDR2 YNFKEQ. Deletions cut 1 base from V and 3 bases from J, with 7 bases between. This CDR3 has 13 residues.

This clonotype was recorded many times. The genes are TRBV7-6 and TRBJ2-1; 11 positions agree with TRBD2. Germline CDR1 and CDR2: SGHVS and FNYEAQ. The J segment lost 3 bases and the V segment lost 5 bases, leaving 12 bases of the junction unmatched. This CDR3 has 18 amino acids. This chain's CDR3 is CASSTPDRGLADYNEQFF. The CDR3 bases are TGTGCCAGCAGCACCCCGGACAGGGGACTAGCGGACTACAATGAGCAGTTCTTC.

This clonotype has more than one count but fewer than ten. This sequence joins TRBV20-1 and TRBJ1-5, with D uncertain. CDR1 is DFQATT and CDR2 is SNEGSKA in the germline V gene (reference sequence). Trimming left V 2 bases short and J 3 bases short, with 2 bases between. This CDR3 comprises 11 residues. The CDR3 nucleotides are TGCAGTGCTAGAAACAATCAGCCCCAGCATTTT. Translation gives CSARNNQPQHF.

This clonotype showed up many times. At one end, the junction sequence differs from germline, possibly due to a read error. The chain recombines TRBV20-1 with TRBJ2-7, with TRBD1 identical over 7 bases. The CDR3 runs 12 residues. CDR1 is DFQATT and CDR2 is SNEGSKA in the germline V gene (reference sequence). The CDR3 nucleotides read TGCAGTGCTAGGGACAGGTCCTACGGCACGCACTTC. Protein: CSARDRSYGTHF.

This clonotype was detected a few times. The V call is TRBV5-4, the J call TRBJ2-1, with D unclear. Deletions cut 4 bases from V and 16 bases from J, with 24 bases between. The germline V gene has CDR1 SGHNT and CDR2 YYREEE (reference sequence). This CDR3 spans 14 amino acids. The CDR3 reads CASSIDPASYRRFF. CDR3 DNA sequence: TGTGCCAGCAGCATCGACCCAGCTTCCTATCGTCGTTTCTTC.

This clonotype was picked up many times. This sequence joins TRBV11-2 and TRBJ2-1; D is undetermined. The CDR3 sequence is 12 residues long. Germline-derived CDR1 and CDR2 are SGHAT and FQNNGV. V was trimmed by 0 bases and J by 12 bases, leaving 9 bases between them. For the CDR3, the DNA is TGTGCCAGCAGCTTAGACCCCGTGGGGCAGTTCTTC. It yields the protein CASSLDPVGQFF.

The table lists this clonotype with many counts. CDR3 nucleotide sequence: TGTGCCAGCAGCGTAGGGATGGCTATCGGTGAGCAGTTCTTC. This codes for CASSVGMAIGEQFF. The chain carries TRBV9 and TRBJ2-1; D is undetermined. The germline gives CDR1 SGDLS, CDR2 YYNGEE. The CDR3 sequence is 14 residues long. V was pared by 0 bases and J by 9 bases, with 13 bases between. The entire variable domain, with the rest obtained from reference TRBV9 and TRBJ2-1, is as follows: DSGVTQTPKHLITATGQRVTLRCSPRSGDLSVYWYQQSLDQGLQFLIQYYNGEERAKGNILERFSAQQFPDLHSELNLSSLELGDSALYFCASSVGMAIGEQFFGPGTRLTVL.

The chain joins TRBV11-2 to TRBJ2-1; 8 positions match TRBD2. CDR1 is SGHAT and CDR2 is FQNNGV in the germline V gene. The CDR3 spans 16 residues. With 1 base clipped from V and 6 bases from J, the junction kept 8 bases outside the gene matches. The CDR3 bases are TGTGCCAGCAGCTTAGGGGGACTAGTCGCCATCAATGAGCAGTTCTTC. It translates to CASSLGGLVAINEQFF.

There are many counts of this clonotype. V usage is TRBV29-1 and J usage is TRBJ1-5; 7 bases match TRBD1. The length of the CDR3 is 12 residues. Trimming at V came to 4 bases and at J to 6 bases, leaving 3 bases not matched to a gene. Germline V gene data show CDR1 as SQVTM and CDR2 as ANQGSEA. This CDR3 reads CSVGDRAQPQHF. Written as DNA, the CDR3 is TGCAGCGTTGGAGACAGGGCTCAGCCCCAGCATTTT.

This clonotype was recorded at least ten times. The V gene is TRBV6-1, the J gene TRBJ1-1, with TRBD1 matching 7 bases. CDR1 is MNHNS, CDR2 SASEGT, per germline. This CDR3 has 14 residues. V lost 8 bases, J lost 8 bases, and 14 bases stayed unmatched. This CDR3 reads CASQGQANGREAFF. In DNA form, the CDR3 reads TGTGCCAGCCAAGGACAGGCCAACGGGAGGGAAGCTTTCTTT.

Only a few counts were recorded for this clonotype. The rearrangement joins TRBV10-3 to TRBJ1-5; D not resolved. CDR1 is ENHRY and CDR2 is SYGVKD in the germline V gene. Trimming took off 0 bases at V and 7 bases at J, with 7 bases between the two ends. CDR3 length: 13 amino acids. DNA for the CDR3: TGTGCCATCAGTGAGTCAGCAAGCCAGCCCCAGCATTTT. Its protein is CAISESASQPQHF.

This clonotype was counted at least ten times. The rearrangement uses TRBV11-3 and TRBJ2-6; a possible D gene is TRBD1 (5 bases). Trimming stripped 5 bases from V and 1 base from J, with 12 bases between. Germline CDR1 reads SGHNT; CDR2 reads YENEEA. The CDR3 sequence is 16 residues long. CDR3 coding DNA: TGTGCCAGCAGCACGAGATCAGGGTCTGGGGCCAACGTCCTGACTTTC. Protein product: CASSTRSGSGANVLTF.

In this sample, this clonotype turned up many times. V usage is TRBV7-6 and J usage is TRBJ2-2; 7 bases match TRBD1. The CDR3 sequence is 18 residues long. V trimming: 5 bases; J trimming: 0 bases; junction bases outside the gene matches: 12. Looked up from germline, CDR1 is SGHVS and CDR2 is FNYEAQ. In DNA form, the CDR3 reads TGTGCCAGCAGCCCCCGGGACAGTACGCTATCGAACACCGGGGAGCTGTTTTTT. Translation: CASSPRDSTLSNTGELFF.

This clonotype was recorded many times. The chain links TRBV29-1 to TRBJ2-5, with D hard to call. Germline V lookup: CDR1 SQVTM, CDR2 ANQGSEA. The CDR3 has 12 amino acids. V was shortened by 7 bases and J by 3 bases, with 12 bases between the two germline ends. The CDR3 DNA sequence: TGCAGCGGGGGTTCGTCGGAAGAGACCCAGTACTTC. Its translation: CSGGSSEETQYF.

This clonotype has a handful of counts. The chain carries TRBV21-1 and TRBJ2-6; the table's D call of TRBD1 was not tested on the DNA. TRBV21-1 is listed as a pseudogene. CDR3 length equals 18 residues. CDR3 nucleotide sequence: TGTGCCAGCAGCGGCCGGGACAGGCCAAGCTCTGGGGCCAACGTCCTGACTTTC. Its protein product is CASSGRDRPSSGANVLTF.

The chain joins TRBV10-2 to TRBJ1-6, with a tentative D call TRBD1 (6 bases). There are 14 residues in the CDR3. Germline V gene sequence: CDR1 WSHSY, CDR2 SAAADI. Trimming removed 8 bases at V and 4 bases at J, with 12 bases between. CDR3 in amino acids: CASSRDTYNSPLHF. The CDR3 bases are TGCGCCAGCTCCCGGGACACTTATAATTCACCCCTCCACTTT.

This chain links TRBV2 with TRBJ2-5; either TRBD1 or TRBD2 may supply D (5 bases each). Trimming took off 5 bases at V and 0 bases at J, with 10 bases between the two ends. Germline V gene lookup returns CDR1 SNHLY and CDR2 FYNNEI. This CDR3 comprises 14 residues. CDR3 in DNA: TGTGCCAGCAGTCGGGGCCAAAACCAAGAGACCCAGTACTTC. The encoded protein is CASSRGQNQETQYF.

This chain uses TRBV7-6 with TRBJ1-4; tentative D call: TRBD1 (5 bases). Germline values: CDR1 SGHVS, CDR2 FNYEAQ. CDR3 size: 15 residues. Trimming removed 4 bases at V and 5 bases at J, with 14 bases between. CDR3 in DNA: TGTGCCAGCAGCTCCCTCAGGGCTATGAATGAAAAACTGTTTTTT. This codes for CASSSLRAMNEKLFF.

This clonotype was picked up a small number of times. The genes are TRBV21-1 and TRBJ1-5. TRBV21-1 is flagged as a pseudogene. This CDR3 region has 14 residues. The CDR3 is CASSKNHSNQPQHF. The CDR3 bases are TGTGCCAGCAGCAAAAATCATAGCAATCAGCCCCAGCATTTT.

In its sample, this clonotype was seen many times. This sequence joins TRBV11-2 and TRBJ1-2, with 7 bases that match TRBD1. The CDR3 consists of 15 residues. The V and J ends lost 5 bases and 6 bases, in that order; junction bases with no gene match: 12. Germline V lookup: CDR1 SGHAT, CDR2 FQNNGV. CDR3 nucleotide sequence: TGTGCCAGCAGCCCTATCAAGGGGGCTTTGGATGGCTACACCTTC. Protein sequence: CASSPIKGALDGYTF.

This clonotype was seen more than once but under ten times. The gene calls are TRBV29-1 and TRBJ2-1, with 8 bases lining up with TRBD1. The germline CDR1 and CDR2 sequences are SQVTM and ANQGSEA. The CDR3 runs to 12 residues. The V and J ends lost 7 bases and 8 bases, in that order; junction bases with no gene match: 7. CDR3 in amino acids: CSARTGPDEQFF. In DNA form, the CDR3 reads TGCAGCGCCCGGACAGGGCCAGATGAGCAGTTCTTC.

The table lists this clonotype with many counts. The chain uses TRBV6-2 or TRBV6-3 and TRBJ1-2; D remains unclear. V was cut by 6 bases and J by 2 bases, with 10 bases left in between. Germline-derived CDR1 and CDR2 are MNHEY and SVGEGT. The CDR3 has 13 amino acids. The CDR3 reads CASRVSTNYGYTF. As DNA, the CDR3 is TGTGCCAGCAGGGTATCGACAAACTATGGCTACACCTTC.

This clonotype appeared a few times. The gene calls are TRBV27 and TRBJ2-1, with D possibly called TRBD1 or TRBD2 (5 bases each). Trimming took 0 bases from V and 4 from J, leaving 22 bases between them. CDR1 and CDR2 (germline): MNHEY, SMNVEV (reference sequence). This CDR3 is 19 amino acids long. Here the CDR3 DNA reads TGTGCCAGCAGTTTATCGAGTTGGGGCCGGTCCGGGGTGTACAATGAGCAGTTCTTC. This encodes CASSLSSWGRSGVYNEQFF.

This clonotype has a count of ten or more. The chain links TRBV20-1 to TRBJ2-4; 7 bases fit TRBD2. V shed 0 bases and J 0 bases; nucleotides not matched to a gene: 5. Germline values: CDR1 DFQATT, CDR2 SNEGSKA (reference sequence). The CDR3 is 16 amino acids. CDR3 DNA sequence: TGCAGTGCTAGAGATCCGGGACTACTAGCCAAAAACATTCAGTACTTC. As protein: CSARDPGLLAKNIQYF.

This clonotype was recorded a few times. The rearrangement uses TRBV7-6 and TRBJ1-1; D not certain. The germline V gene encodes CDR1 SGHVS and CDR2 FNYEAQ. This CDR3 has 15 amino acids. V was shortened by 5 bases and J by 4 bases, with 17 bases between the two germline ends. CDR3 DNA: TGTGCCAGCAGCCTTCAAGCCCGGCAGCCCACTGAAGCTTTCTTT. Its translation: CASSLQARQPTEAFF.

This clonotype was found many times. This rearrangement joins TRBV7-6 to TRBJ1-2; the D is unclear. Deletions cut 1 base from V and 3 bases from J, with 6 bases between. Germline CDR1 SGHVS, CDR2 FNYEAQ. This CDR3 is 13 amino acids long. The CDR3, as DNA: TGTGCCAGCAGCTTAGGGGCCGACTATGGCTACACCTTC. This translates into CASSLGADYGYTF.

The table lists this clonotype with many counts. V gene TRBV7-3 combines with J gene TRBJ2-1, with 9 bases that match TRBD2. Germline CDR1 and CDR2: SGHTA and FQGTGA. Trimming took 1 base from V and 4 from J; bases not matched to a gene: 2. The CDR3 is 15 amino acids. CDR3 region: CASSLNLAGYNEQFF. The CDR3 DNA follows: TGTGCCAGCAGCTTAAACCTAGCGGGGTACAATGAGCAGTTCTTC. The variable domain in full, completed from reference TRBV7-3 and TRBJ2-1, reads GAGVSQTPSNKVTEKGKYVELRCDPISGHTALYWYRQSLGQGPEFLIYFQGTGAADDSGLPNDRFFAVRPEGSVSTLKIQRTERGDSAVYLCASSLNLAGYNEQFFGPGTRLTVL.